A single sample gave rise to the 12 T cell receptor beta chains below, sequenced in a study of molecular identifiers for immune sequencing clone quantification. From the PCR reads, TCRdb called clonotypes with MiXCR, one entry per CDR3 protein. The sample has just over 40,000 distinct CDR3 sequences, approximately 22% seen once. The sequenced sample was naive CD8+ T cells from blood, with Jurkat cell RNA spiked in. The subset was: FACS-sorted CD8+CD4-CCR7+CD45RA+ naive T cells. The receptors originated from a human donor in good health. Some libraries in this study had Jurkat cell RNA spiked in.

This clonotype was seen a few times. The V gene is TRBV12-3 or TRBV12-4, the J gene TRBJ2-2, with D tentatively TRBD2 (6 bases). CDR3 length: 14 residues. V was clipped by 3 bases and J by 4 bases, with 9 bases between them. CDR3 nucleotides: TGTGCCAGCAGTTTTCGGGGAGGCACCGGGGAGCTGTTTTTT. This sequence encodes CASSFRGGTGELFF.

This clonotype was recorded a few times. The V call is TRBV5-6, the J call TRBJ2-7, with D maybe TRBD1 (6 bases). V dropped 4 bases and J dropped 4 bases, with 12 bases sitting between them. Germline V lookup: CDR1 SGHDT, CDR2 YYEEEE. The CDR3 has 13 amino acids. The CDR3 region has the DNA TGTGCCAGCAGCGACACAGGGAATTACGAGCAGTACTTC. As protein: CASSDTGNYEQYF.

CDR3 sequence: CAISESEYPGQPQHF. The CDR3 DNA follows: TGTGCCATCAGTGAGTCTGAATATCCGGGACAGCCCCAGCATTTT. The chain uses TRBV10-3 and TRBJ1-5; D unresolved. With 0 bases removed from V and 7 bases from J, the gap between germline ends came to 13 bases. This CDR3 comprises 15 residues. Germline values: CDR1 ENHRY, CDR2 SYGVKD.

This clonotype is classed as medium-sized. The gene calls are TRBV5-4 and TRBJ2-7, with D uncertain. The CDR3 loop spans 14 amino acids. V lost 2 bases and J lost 2, with 11 bases in between. Germline V lookup: CDR1 SGHNT, CDR2 YYREEE (reference sequence). In nucleotides, the CDR3 is TGTGCCAGCAGCTTATCAGAGGCCCCCTACGAGCAGTACTTC. Its protein product is CASSLSEAPYEQYF.

Of note for this clonotype: Just one base apart from a much larger clone, this may be a read error. The chain uses TRBV20-1 and TRBJ2-2, with no clear D. The germline gives CDR1 DFQATT, CDR2 SNEGSKA (reference sequence). The CDR3 totals 16 residues. The V end lost 7 bases, the J end lost 4 bases, and 22 bases lay between the germline ends. The CDR3 sequence is CSGVPALRSPTGELFF. For the CDR3, the DNA is TGCAGTGGGGTACCGGCCCTCAGGTCTCCCACCGGGGAGCTGTTTTTT.

With regard to this clonotype: This sequence may be a read error, since a much larger clone differs from it by one base. The rearrangement joins TRBV15 to TRBJ2-3; TRBD1 aligns across 10 bases. The CDR3 has 16 residues. Germline CDR1 is LNHNV and CDR2 is YYDKDF (reference sequence). CDR3 amino acids: CASSRGGTGAPDTQYF. Here the CDR3 DNA reads TGTGCCTCCAGCAGAGGGGGGACAGGGGCACCAGATACGCAGTATTTT.

CDR3 amino acids: CASSMAYGDYEQYF. As DNA, the CDR3 is TGTGCCAGTAGTATGGCGTATGGAGACTACGAGCAGTACTTC. The chain couples TRBV19 to TRBJ2-7; D unresolved. Germline CDR1 reads LNHDA; CDR2 reads SQIVND (reference sequence). V was pared by 3 bases and J by 3 bases, with 12 bases between. The CDR3 extends over 14 amino acids.

In its sample, this clonotype was seen many times. V gene TRBV25-1 combines with J gene TRBJ2-1; 7 nucleotides align to TRBD1. The CDR3 length is 14 residues. V shed 5 bases, J shed 4 bases, and the junction held 5 bases outside the gene matches. Per germline, CDR1 MGHDK and CDR2 SYGVNS. The CDR3 here is CASSFTGVYNEQFF. The CDR3, as DNA: TGTGCCAGCAGTTTCACAGGGGTGTACAATGAGCAGTTCTTC.

This clonotype was seen many times. The chain's CDR3 is CASSLVGVTEAFF. The CDR3, as DNA: TGTGCCAGCAGCTTAGTTGGAGTCACTGAAGCTTTCTTT. The chain is built from TRBV7-9 and TRBJ1-1; D gene unclear. The CDR3 has 13 amino acids. Germline V CDR1 and CDR2: SEHNR, FQNEAQ (reference sequence). Trimming took off 1 base at V and 4 bases at J, with 7 bases between the two ends.

At least ten counts were recorded for this clonotype. In DNA form, the CDR3 reads TGTGCCAGCAGCTCCCGGGGACAGGTTCTCGAGCAGTACTTC. Its translation is CASSSRGQVLEQYF. The chain is built from TRBV7-9 and TRBJ2-7; TRBD1 agrees at 8 bases. V lost 4 bases and J lost 6; bases outside the gene matches: 8. This CDR3 spans 14 amino acids. Germline lookup yields CDR1 SEHNR and CDR2 FQNEAQ (reference sequence).

This sequence joins TRBV5-6 and TRBJ2-1; D is possibly TRBD2 (6 bases). This CDR3 contains 15 residues. Trimming took 5 bases from V and 8 from J, leaving 20 bases between them. CDR1 is SGHDT, CDR2 YYEEEE, per germline. The CDR3 region is CASRTTGTPFDEQFF. The CDR3 DNA reads TGTGCCAGCAGGACTACCGGGACTCCCTTTGATGAGCAGTTCTTC.

Concerning this clonotype: A read error may produce the germline difference seen at one junction end. V usage is TRBV30 and J usage is TRBJ1-1; maybe TRBD1 (5 bases). Germline CDR1 GTSNPN, CDR2 SVGIG (reference sequence). CDR3 size: 14 residues. CDR3 sequence (DNA): TGTGTCTGGAGCCGGGGGGTTTCGAACACTGAAGCTTTCTTT. It yields the protein CVWSRGVSNTEAFF.